The source of this T cell receptor beta chain is a study of blood T cell repertoires in COVID-19. Generated by immunoSEQ multiplex PCR, the TCRdb table keeps only in-frame clones and is missing some. The profile shows some 190,000 clones, 75% to 90% of them singletons. With 1 base clipped from V and 3 bases from J, the junction kept 2 bases outside the gene matches. The CDR3 is made up of 15 amino acids. Germline assignment: CDR1 SGHRS and CDR2 YFSETQ. Clinical history as reported by participants underpinned cohort assignment. The J gene is TRBJ2-5, the V gene TRBV5-1; 11 positions match TRBD1. The sample consisted of PBMCs or T cells enriched from blood (not recorded which). The clonotype originates from a woman in her thirties or forties with acute COVID-19. CDR3 loop: CASSLWGQGEETQYF. CDR3 nucleotide sequence: TGCGCCAGCAGCTTGTGGGGACAGGGGGAAGAGACCCAGTACTTC.